The 18 T cell receptor beta chains reported below all come from one sample, sequenced in a study of blood T cell repertoires in COVID-19. Data came from immunoSEQ multiplex PCR; TCRdb stores just in-frame clones and leaves some out. The repertoire includes around 230,000 clones, about nine tenths of them detected once, and 11% sits in the top ten. Sequenced input: peripheral blood. The origin of the receptors is a man between 50 and 59 years old with COVID-19, enrolled during active disease.

This chain joins TRBV11-3 and TRBJ2-1; 10 bases align to TRBD2. V lost 5 bases, J lost 0 bases, and 4 bases stayed unmatched. Germline V CDR1 and CDR2: SGHNT, YENEEA. CDR3 length: 16 amino acids. The CDR3 region is CASSTGLADSYNEQFF. CDR3 in DNA: TGTGCCAGCAGCACCGGACTAGCGGACTCCTACAATGAGCAGTTCTTC.

This chain links TRBV27 with TRBJ1-2; 9 bases line up with TRBD1. The ends lost 6 bases at V and 2 bases at J; junction bases unmatched: 7. From germline, CDR1 is MNHEY and CDR2 SMNVEV (reference sequence). This CDR3 comprises 15 residues. In DNA form, the CDR3 reads TGTGCCAGCAGACCACAGGGGGCTGAGAACTATGGCTACACCTTC. Translated: CASRPQGAENYGYTF.

The chain combines TRBV27 with TRBJ1-2, with D possibly being TRBD1 (5 bases). The CDR3 is made up of 13 amino acids. With 6 bases removed from V and 7 bases from J, the gap between germline ends came to 15 bases. CDR1 is MNHEY and CDR2 is SMNVEV in the germline V gene (reference sequence). CDR3 protein: CASSLRGMIGYTF. The CDR3 DNA sequence: TGTGCCAGCAGCCTACGGGGGATGATTGGCTACACCTTC.

The chain recombines TRBV12-3 or TRBV12-4 with TRBJ2-2; D is perhaps TRBD1 (6 bases). The CDR3 runs 13 residues. Trimming took off 6 bases at V and 4 bases at J, with 9 bases between the two ends. Here the CDR3 DNA reads TGTGCCAGCAGGTTGGACAGCACCGGGGAGCTGTTTTTT. Protein product: CASRLDSTGELFF.

This clone has just one count. V usage is TRBV2 and J usage is TRBJ1-5; no clear D gene. The V end lost 2 bases, the J end lost 6 bases, and 11 bases lay between the germline ends. CDR1 and CDR2 from the germline V gene are SNHLY and FYNNEI. The CDR3 runs 14 residues. The CDR3 nucleotides are TGTGCCAGCAGTGAATCGGTCCGGGGTCAGCCCCAGCATTTT. Amino acids: CASSESVRGQPQHF.

This clone was counted a single time. The V and J genes are TRBV6-5 and TRBJ1-3; perhaps TRBD1 as D (5 bases). The CDR3 is made up of 15 amino acids. Trimming stripped 8 bases from V and 0 bases from J, with 14 bases between. Per the germline V gene, CDR1 is MNHEY and CDR2 is SVGAGI. The CDR3 coding sequence is TGTGCCAGCGCATCCGGGGGAAACTCTGGAAACACCATATATTTT. This encodes CASASGGNSGNTIYF.

The sample holds one count of this clone. V usage is TRBV27 and J usage is TRBJ1-2; the match to TRBD1 covers 8 bases. CDR1 MNHEY and CDR2 SMNVEV come from the germline V gene (reference sequence). The CDR3 totals 13 residues. V dropped 6 bases and J dropped 4; count of bases not matched to a gene: 4. CDR3 amino acids: CASSQGAAYGYTF. The CDR3, as DNA: TGTGCCAGCAGCCAGGGGGCTGCCTATGGCTACACCTTC.

CDR3 residues: CATRAPTRDSQYF. The CDR3 bases are TGTGCCACCAGGGCCCCGACCCGGGACAGCCAGTACTTC. The chain uses TRBV10-3 and TRBJ2-7, with TRBD1 matching 7 bases. J lost 10 bases, V lost 10 bases, and 16 bases had no gene match. The CDR3 has 13 residues. Germline CDR1 is ENHRY and CDR2 is SYGVKD.

This rearrangement joins TRBV27 to TRBJ2-1, with TRBD1 identical over 7 bases. The junction had 24 bases not matched to a gene; V was cut back by 5 bases and J by 8 bases. The CDR3 is 19 amino acids. CDR1 and CDR2 (germline): MNHEY, SMNVEV (reference sequence). CDR3: CASSPLVLRYRGFPDEQFF. The CDR3 nucleotides read TGTGCCAGCAGTCCCTTGGTGCTCAGGTACAGGGGTTTTCCGGATGAGCAGTTCTTC.

This clone showed up just once. The chain combines TRBV14 with TRBJ2-3; D is perhaps TRBD2 (6 bases). Trimming shortened V by 6 bases and J by 6 bases, and 13 bases separated the two germline ends. Germline V gene lookup returns CDR1 SGHDN and CDR2 FVKESK. The CDR3 spans 13 residues. DNA for the CDR3: TGTGCCAGCAGTCGGGACTGGGTCGATACGCAGTATTTT. It encodes CASSRDWVDTQYF.

This rearrangement joins TRBV24-1 to TRBJ2-7; 14 positions agree with TRBD2. CDR1 and CDR2 from the germline V gene are KGHDR and SFDVKD. This CDR3 region has 18 residues. With 9 bases clipped from V and 0 bases from J, the junction kept 12 bases outside the gene matches. CDR3 coding DNA: TGTGCCACCTGCGGAGAGGGACTAGCGGGAGTTGGCTCCTACGAGCAGTACTTC. Translated: CATCGEGLAGVGSYEQYF.

This clone was picked up a small number of times. The chain has TRBV4-1 and TRBJ2-3; 9 nucleotides agree with TRBD1. The germline CDR1 and CDR2 sequences are MGHRA and YSYEKL. The CDR3 consists of 15 residues. V lost 1 base and J lost 8; bases outside the gene matches: 7. CDR3 sequence reads: CASSQAGQGGGTQYF. The CDR3 nucleotides are TGCGCCAGCAGCCAAGCGGGACAGGGTGGTGGTACGCAGTATTTT.

The chain couples TRBV6-2 or TRBV6-3 to TRBJ1-2, with D unresolved. V was trimmed by 4 bases and J by 0 bases, leaving 9 bases between them. Per germline, CDR1 MNHEY and CDR2 SVGEGT. The CDR3 has 14 residues. The CDR3 DNA follows: TGTGCCAGCAGTTTTCGGGGAGCTAACTATGGCTACACCTTC. It translates to CASSFRGANYGYTF.

This clone was observed a single time. This chain uses TRBV27 with TRBJ2-5, with D possibly TRBD1 on 5 matching bases. This CDR3 contains 13 residues. V was clipped by 2 bases and J by 5 bases, with 9 bases between them. Germline CDR1 is MNHEY and CDR2 is SMNVEV (reference sequence). The DNA of the CDR3 is TGTGCCAGCAGTTTAAGGAAGGGGGAGACCCAGTACTTC. This encodes CASSLRKGETQYF.

The J gene is TRBJ1-4, the V gene TRBV3-1 (or the pseudogene TRBV3-2); no clear D gene. The CDR3 runs 12 residues. V lost 4 bases to trimming and J lost 8 bases, with 8 bases between them. Germline CDR1 reads LGHDT; CDR2 reads YNNKEL (reference sequence). In DNA, the CDR3 is TGTGCCAGCAGCCCTCGGGGAGAAAAACTGTTTTTT. Its translation: CASSPRGEKLFF.

The chain is built from TRBV6-5 and TRBJ1-5, with 7 bases that match TRBD1. The CDR3 extends over 14 amino acids. CDR1 MNHEY and CDR2 SVGAGI come from the germline V gene. With V trimmed by 4 bases and J by 5 bases, 5 bases remained unmatched. CDR3 in amino acids: CASSSPDRDQPQHF. CDR3 in DNA: TGTGCCAGCAGTTCCCCCGACAGGGATCAGCCCCAGCATTTT.

This clone was counted once. This chain connects TRBV5-1 to TRBJ2-1; tentative D call: TRBD2 (6 bases). The CDR3 totals 15 residues. Trimming shortened V by 5 bases and J by 0 bases, and 12 bases separated the two germline ends. Germline V gene lookup returns CDR1 SGHRS and CDR2 YFSETQ. CDR3: CASRPRESSYNEQFF. Written as DNA, the CDR3 is TGCGCCAGCAGACCTCGGGAGAGCTCCTACAATGAGCAGTTCTTC.

The V gene is TRBV11-2, the J gene TRBJ1-1, with TRBD1 identical over 7 bases. Germline V lookup: CDR1 SGHAT, CDR2 FQNNGV. V shed 5 bases and J 2 bases; nucleotides not matched to a gene: 5. The length of the CDR3 is 14 residues. CDR3 region: CASSTRQGNTEAFF. CDR3 nucleotide sequence: TGTGCCAGCAGCACCCGACAGGGTAACACTGAAGCTTTCTTT.